Listed below are T cell receptor beta chains from one sample, sequenced in a study of CD8 T cells in Susac syndrome. MiXCR, run by TCRdb on the immunoSEQ multiplex PCR reads, gives a single entry per CDR3 protein. The repertoire has 130,000 to 150,000 distinct CDR3 sequences, over 85% of them found once; the top ten carry around 0.29%. Sequencing was done on a sample of CD8+ T cells from PBMCs. The receptor source for this set is a human donor in good health. Both conserved end residues are part of each CDR3. A D gene is named only where the DNA matches it firmly. Size is stated for part of the rows, as once, few or many counts, or as a class when the clone is expanded.

v_gene,abundance,d_gene,j_gene,len,CDR3aa,CDR3nt
TRBV2,-,-,TRBJ1-2,13,CASILAREYGYTF,TGTGCCAGCATACTGGCCAGGGAGTATGGCTACACCTTC
TRBV5-1,-,-,TRBJ2-3,15,CASSLRGTLLDTQYF,TGCGCCAGCAGCTTGCGAGGGACTCTGTTAGATACGCAGTATTTT
TRBV20-1,-,-,TRBJ1-2,12,CSARGGAEGYTF,TGCAGTGCTAGAGGGGGGGCGGAGGGCTACACCTTC
TRBV9,-,-,TRBJ1-2,16,CASSDPRVATNYGYTF,TGTGCCAGCAGCGACCCGAGGGTGGCAACTAACTATGGCTACACCTTC
TRBV11-2,-,-,TRBJ2-1,17,CASSPLRGGIGYNEQFF,TGTGCCAGCAGCCCTCTTAGGGGAGGTATCGGCTACAATGAGCAGTTCTTC
TRBV9,-,-,TRBJ2-3,15,CASSVGLGGTDTQYF,TGTGCCAGCAGCGTAGGACTAGGAGGCACAGATACGCAGTATTTT
TRBV23-1,-,-,TRBJ2-3,16,CASSPRTHYSTDTQYF,TGCGCCAGCAGTCCTAGGACTCATTATAGCACAGATACGCAGTATTTT
TRBV4-3,-,TRBD2,TRBJ2-3,18,CASSSPSGSSASTDTQYF,TGCGCCAGCAGCTCCCCTAGCGGGAGCTCTGCGAGCACAGATACGCAGTATTTT
TRBV28,-,-,TRBJ2-5,13,CASAILVWETQYF,TGTGCCAGCGCCATCCTAGTCTGGGAGACCCAGTACTTC
TRBV27,-,-,TRBJ2-7,13,CASSKGLPLGQYF,TGTGCCAGCAGTAAGGGCCTTCCTCTTGGGCAGTACTTC
TRBV3-1,few,-,TRBJ2-1,12,CASSQGGSEQFF,TGTGCCAGCAGCCAAGGTGGCTCTGAGCAGTTCTTC
TRBV7-2,-,-,TRBJ2-5,15,CASSLVRNYGETQYF,TGTGCCAGCAGCTTAGTTCGGAACTACGGAGAGACCCAGTACTTC
TRBV4-2,-,-,TRBJ1-1,12,CASAGSGTEAFF,TGTGCCAGCGCAGGGTCAGGGACTGAAGCTTTCTTT
TRBV27,-,-,TRBJ2-7,13,CASRLTDSYEQYF,TGTGCCAGCAGACTGACGGATTCCTACGAGCAGTACTTC
TRBV29-1,-,-,TRBJ1-4,13,CSGIQGISEKLFF,TGCAGCGGGATCCAGGGGATCAGTGAAAAACTGTTTTTT
TRBV30,-,-,TRBJ2-2,11,CAWSAGGELFF,TGTGCCTGGAGTGCGGGGGGGGAGCTGTTTTTT
TRBV27,-,-,TRBJ2-7,13,CASSLIGPYEQYF,TGTGCCAGCAGTTTGATTGGGCCGTACGAGCAGTACTTC
TRBV29-1,-,-,TRBJ2-7,15,CSVEEDTGQPYEQYF,TGCAGCGTTGAAGAGGATACGGGACAACCCTACGAGCAGTACTTC
TRBV20-1,once,-,TRBJ2-1,13,CSARDLEGNEQFF,TGCAGTGCTAGAGATCTCGAGGGAAATGAGCAGTTCTTC
TRBV27,-,TRBD1,TRBJ2-7,17,CASSFTGTGGVSYEQYF,TGTGCCAGCAGTTTCACCGGGACAGGGGGAGTGTCCTACGAGCAGTACTTC
TRBV9,-,TRBD1,TRBJ1-5,14,CASSGDRGGQPQHF,TGTGCCAGCAGCGGGGACAGGGGGGGTCAGCCCCAGCATTTT
TRBV29-1,few,-,TRBJ1-1,12,CSVVGGNTEAFF,TGCAGCGTTGTGGGGGGGAACACTGAAGCTTTCTTT
TRBV27,-,TRBD2,TRBJ2-1,15,CASSPTSGRVNEQFF,TGTGCCAGCAGTCCCACTAGCGGGAGGGTCAATGAGCAGTTCTTC
TRBV27,-,TRBD2,TRBJ2-7,15,CASSLTSGSTYEQYF,TGTGCCAGCAGTTTAACTAGCGGGAGCACCTACGAGCAGTACTTC
TRBV2,-,TRBD2,TRBJ2-1,16,CASGSTSGSSYNEQFF,TGTGCCAGCGGATCGACTAGCGGGAGCTCCTACAATGAGCAGTTCTTC
TRBV19,-,-,TRBJ1-5,12,CASSLGIQPQHF,TGTGCCAGTAGTTTAGGGATACAGCCCCAGCATTTT
TRBV29-1,-,-,TRBJ2-7,17,CSVFVDSTKSPSYEQYF,TGCAGCGTTTTCGTAGATAGTACTAAAAGCCCGTCCTACGAGCAGTACTTC
TRBV3-1,-,-,TRBJ2-1,16,CASSQELASSYNEQFF,TGTGCCAGCAGCCAAGAACTAGCTTCCTCCTACAATGAGCAGTTCTTC
TRBV28,-,TRBD2,TRBJ2-7,15,CASSLAGGLTYEQYF,TGTGCCAGCAGTTTAGCGGGAGGGTTAACCTACGAGCAGTACTTC
TRBV7-9,-,-,TRBJ2-7,14,CASSPTTRGDEQYF,TGTGCCAGCAGCCCCACGACTAGGGGTGACGAGCAGTACTTC
TRBV29-1,-,-,TRBJ2-1,15,CSVELSASLYNEQFF,TGCAGCGTTGAATTATCGGCTAGCCTCTACAATGAGCAGTTCTTC
TRBV9,-,TRBD1,TRBJ1-1,15,CASSVARDRNTEAFF,TGTGCCAGCAGCGTAGCTCGGGACAGGAACACTGAAGCTTTCTTT
TRBV7-6,-,-,TRBJ2-5,18,CASSLYHGDRSYQETQYF,TGTGCCAGCAGCTTATACCATGGGGACCGATCGTACCAAGAGACCCAGTACTTC
TRBV7-3,once,-,TRBJ2-3,12,CASSLLPDTQYF,TGTGCCAGCAGCCTACTACCAGATACGCAGTATTTT
TRBV7-9,-,-,TRBJ2-1,17,CASSSTTSLGTYNEQFF,TGTGCCAGCAGCTCGACGACATCTCTCGGGACTTACAATGAGCAGTTCTTC
TRBV27,-,TRBD2,TRBJ2-7,15,CASSPKSGTLYEQYF,TGTGCCAGCAGTCCCAAGAGCGGGACGCTCTACGAGCAGTACTTC
TRBV20-1,-,-,TRBJ1-2,15,CSARDDQGRGYGYTF,TGCAGTGCTAGAGATGATCAAGGGAGGGGCTATGGCTACACCTTC
TRBV29-1,-,-,TRBJ1-2,15,CSVDGTGIVSYGYTF,TGCAGCGTTGACGGTACAGGGATAGTGTCGTATGGCTACACCTTC
TRBV27,-,TRBD2,TRBJ2-1,14,CASRLAGEGNEQFF,TGTGCCAGCAGACTAGCGGGAGAAGGCAATGAGCAGTTCTTC
TRBV20-1,-,TRBD1,TRBJ1-1,14,CSAREPTGDTEAFF,TGCAGTGCTAGAGAACCCACAGGGGACACTGAAGCTTTCTTT
TRBV29-1,-,-,TRBJ1-3,13,CSVEDGSGNTIYF,TGCAGCGTTGAGGACGGCTCTGGAAACACCATATATTTT